Each of the 25 T cell receptor beta chains below was sequenced from the same sample in a study of immune evolution from preneoplasia to lung adenocarcinoma. Some clones are missing from TCRdb's copy, which holds only in-frame ones; the method was immunoSEQ multiplex PCR. The table has fewer than 6,000 clones, about 90% seen once. The sample was FFPE atypical adenomatous hyperplasia tissue from the lung. Subset here: atypical adenomatous hyperplasia (AAH), lung preneoplasia. Receptor source: an older person with lung adenocarcinoma.

This chain uses TRBV9 with TRBJ1-3; TRBD1 aligns across 12 bases. Germline values: CDR1 SGDLS, CDR2 YYNGEE. The CDR3 contains 19 residues. V shed 4 bases, J shed 4 bases, and the junction held 15 bases outside the gene matches. As DNA, the CDR3 is TGTGCCAGCAGCCCGAAGTCGGGACAGGGGGCAGAGTCCGGAAACACCATATATTTT. This encodes CASSPKSGQGAESGNTIYF.

The rearrangement uses TRBV28 and TRBJ2-1; the match to TRBD2 covers 11 bases. Germline trimming cut 7 bases from V and 3 bases from J; bases unmatched to any gene: 8. CDR3 length: 16 amino acids. Germline-derived CDR1 and CDR2 are MDHEN and SYDVKM. The CDR3 DNA sequence: TGTGCCAGCATGGTTTTAGCGGGAGGGTACTACAATGAGCAGTTCTTC. Its translation: CASMVLAGGYYNEQFF.

This chain uses TRBV21-1 with TRBJ2-6; the table calls TRBD1, which could not be checked here. TRBV21-1 is annotated as a pseudogene. This CDR3 region has 18 residues. CDR3: CASSKGQGFSSGANVLTF. The CDR3 DNA follows: TGTGCCAGCAGCAAGGGACAGGGGTTTTCCTCTGGGGCCAACGTCCTGACTTTC.

The chain is built from TRBV7-9 and TRBJ1-2, with D uncertain. Germline lookup yields CDR1 SEHNR and CDR2 FQNEAQ (reference sequence). The CDR3 has 14 residues. Trimming took off 2 bases at V and 8 bases at J, with 15 bases between the two ends. The CDR3 loop is CASSLLGQDGGYTF. DNA for the CDR3: TGTGCCAGCAGCTTACTAGGGCAGGATGGGGGCTACACCTTC.

The chain recombines TRBV10-3 with TRBJ1-5; D is perhaps TRBD1 (5 bases). Germline CDR1 and CDR2: ENHRY and SYGVKD. Trimming took 0 bases from V and 1 from J, leaving 7 bases between them. This CDR3 contains 15 residues. The CDR3 DNA sequence: TGTGCCATCAGTGAGTCAGGGGCCAGCAATCAGCCCCAGCATTTT. Protein: CAISESGASNQPQHF.

This rearrangement joins TRBV29-1 to TRBJ2-1, with D unresolved. V was shortened by 3 bases and J by 7 bases, with 16 bases between the two germline ends. The CDR3 is made up of 14 amino acids. Germline V gives CDR1 SQVTM, CDR2 ANQGSEA. CDR3 sequence reads: CSVDRNRLKNEQFF. CDR3 DNA: TGCAGCGTTGACCGGAATAGGTTAAAGAATGAGCAGTTCTTC.

The rearrangement joins TRBV2 to TRBJ2-5; 13 nucleotides line up with TRBD2. Trimming removed 0 bases from V and 6 bases from J; junction bases left unmatched: 10. This CDR3 comprises 18 residues. Per the germline V gene, CDR1 is SNHLY and CDR2 is FYNNEI. CDR3 sequence: CASSEARLGLAGAKTQYF. CDR3 sequence (DNA): TGTGCCAGCAGTGAAGCGAGATTAGGACTAGCGGGAGCAAAGACCCAGTACTTC.

This clone was seen a single time. The chain recombines TRBV15 with TRBJ2-2; D gene uncertain. With 0 bases removed from V and 7 bases from J, the gap between germline ends came to 6 bases. The CDR3 extends over 13 amino acids. CDR1 is LNHNV and CDR2 is YYDKDF in the germline V gene (reference sequence). CDR3 in amino acids: CATSRERSGELFF. The CDR3 DNA reads TGTGCCACCAGCAGAGAGAGGAGCGGGGAGCTGTTTTTT.

The J gene is TRBJ2-7, the V gene TRBV4-2; 10 bases match TRBD1. With V trimmed by 1 base and J by 4 bases, 7 bases remained unmatched. There are 16 residues in the CDR3. The germline CDR1 and CDR2 sequences are LGHNA and YNFKEQ. As DNA, the CDR3 is TGTGCCAGCAGCCAAGGTGGACAGGGGGGATTATACGAGCAGTACTTC. Translating gives CASSQGGQGGLYEQYF.

The J gene is TRBJ2-7, the V gene TRBV4-1; D gene unclear. The V end lost 4 bases, the J end lost 5 bases, and 18 bases lay between the germline ends. CDR1 MGHRA and CDR2 YSYEKL come from the germline V gene. The length of the CDR3 is 15 residues. CDR3: CASSLRWPREDEQYF. CDR3 in DNA: TGCGCCAGCAGCCTGAGATGGCCGCGTGAGGACGAGCAGTACTTC.

The J gene is TRBJ2-7, the V gene TRBV9; no clear D. CDR1 is SGDLS, CDR2 YYNGEE, per germline. This CDR3 contains 14 residues. V lost 0 bases and J lost 0, with 7 bases in between. The CDR3 DNA sequence: TGTGCCAGCAGCGTAGGGATCAGCTCCTACGAGCAGTACTTC. This encodes CASSVGISSYEQYF. Using reference TRBV9 and TRBJ2-7 for the parts outside the CDR3, the full variable domain is DSGVTQTPKHLITATGQRVTLRCSPRSGDLSVYWYQQSLDQGLQFLIQYYNGEERAKGNILERFSAQQFPDLHSELNLSSLELGDSALYFCASSVGISSYEQYFGPGTRLTVT.

V is TRBV5-1 and J is TRBJ2-7; no clear D. The V gene's germline CDR1 is SGHRS and CDR2 YFSETQ. With 4 bases removed from V and 7 bases from J, the gap between germline ends came to 15 bases. The CDR3 runs to 13 residues. The CDR3 sequence is CASSPGDLGEQYF. The DNA for the CDR3 is TGCGCCAGCAGCCCCGGAGACTTGGGGGAGCAGTACTTC.

This chain uses TRBV28 with TRBJ1-1; no clear D. The CDR3 extends over 14 amino acids. In germline, CDR1 is MDHEN, CDR2 SYDVKM. V was cut by 3 bases and J by 6 bases, with 14 bases left in between. The CDR3 here is CASSLVGAPAEAFF. In DNA form, the CDR3 reads TGTGCCAGCAGTTTGGTGGGCGCCCCCGCTGAAGCTTTCTTT.

This chain connects TRBV7-9 to TRBJ2-3; TRBD2 matches 12 bases. The CDR3 has 19 residues. From germline, CDR1 is SEHNR and CDR2 FQNEAQ (reference sequence). After removal of 2 bases from V and 1 base from J, the junction contained 10 bases not matched to a gene. The CDR3 here is CASSLTLAGGLIGTDTQYF. The CDR3 DNA follows: TGTGCCAGCAGCTTAACCCTAGCGGGGGGGCTAATCGGCACAGATACGCAGTATTTT.

With regard to this clone: The germline gene is not matched at one end of the junction; a read error may be the cause. Different DNA sequences within this sample yield the same CDR3. The J gene is TRBJ2-5, the V gene TRBV7-9; 8 nucleotides align to TRBD2. In germline, CDR1 is SEHNR, CDR2 FQNEAQ (reference sequence). This CDR3 is 12 amino acids long. CDR3 DNA: TGTGCCAGCAGCTCGGGACTGGCGGGAGGAAACTTC. It is translated as CASSSGLAGGNF.

This clone showed up just once. The J gene is TRBJ2-7, the V gene TRBV5-6; D is ambiguous. The CDR3 contains 12 residues. The V gene's germline CDR1 is SGHDT and CDR2 YYEEEE. Trimming left V 3 bases short and J 4 bases short, with 8 bases between. The CDR3 bases are TGTGCCAGCAGCTGGGGTGATTACGAGCAGTACTTC. It translates to CASSWGDYEQYF.

This CDR3 is CASSQGQVANYGYTF. The CDR3 DNA is TGTGCCAGCAGCCAAGGACAGGTAGCTAACTATGGCTACACCTTC. The chain employs TRBV7-9 and TRBJ1-2; 7 positions agree with TRBD1. Per the germline V gene, CDR1 is SEHNR and CDR2 is FQNEAQ (reference sequence). The junction had 6 bases not matched to a gene; V was cut back by 5 bases and J by 0 bases. The length of the CDR3 is 15 residues.

The chain is built from TRBV28 and TRBJ2-3, with D possibly TRBD1 on 7 matching bases. Germline CDR1 MDHEN, CDR2 SYDVKM. Trimming took off 4 bases at V and 3 bases at J, with 8 bases between the two ends. The CDR3 runs 13 residues. The CDR3 DNA reads TGTGCCAGCAGTTCAGGGGGGACAGATACGCAGTATTTT. Translating gives CASSSGGTDTQYF.

In DNA form, the CDR3 reads TGTGCCAGCAGCCTGGGACTAGCAGAGAATGAGCAGTTCTTC. Protein product: CASSLGLAENEQFF. V is TRBV11-1 and J is TRBJ2-1, with TRBD2 matching 9 bases. The CDR3 spans 14 residues. Germline V gene data show CDR1 as SGHAT and CDR2 as FQDESV (reference sequence). The trim removed 5 bases at V and 7 bases at J, leaving 6 bases unmatched.

This rearrangement joins TRBV5-1 to TRBJ2-2; D is unclear. The germline V gene has CDR1 SGHRS and CDR2 YFSETQ. V was trimmed by 0 bases and J by 2 bases, leaving 8 bases between them. The CDR3 has 15 amino acids. The DNA of the CDR3 is TGCGCCAGCAGCTTGGTGTCAGCCAACACCGGGGAGCTGTTTTTT. It yields the protein CASSLVSANTGELFF.

This clone was detected once. V usage is TRBV28 and J usage is TRBJ2-1, with D possibly being TRBD2 (7 bases). CDR3 length: 13 residues. The germline CDR1 and CDR2 sequences are MDHEN and SYDVKM. V was shortened by 8 bases and J by 8 bases, with 16 bases between the two germline ends. The CDR3 bases are TGTGCCAGCGTAAGGGGGGGCCTCGATGAGCAGTTCTTC. Translating gives CASVRGGLDEQFF.

The J gene is TRBJ2-3, the V gene TRBV29-1, with D possibly matching TRBD1 (5 bases). Per germline, CDR1 SQVTM and CDR2 ANQGSEA. Trimming removed 4 bases at V and 3 bases at J, with 11 bases between. The length of the CDR3 is 13 residues. The CDR3 DNA reads TGCAGCGTTGTCCGTCAGGGAACAGATACGCAGTATTTT. Translated: CSVVRQGTDTQYF.

In its sample, this clone was seen once. DNA of the CDR3: TGTGCCAGCAGCTTAAGCGGGGGGGCCGGAGATACGCAGTATTTT. Translation: CASSLSGGAGDTQYF. V gene TRBV7-9 combines with J gene TRBJ2-3; 10 nucleotides agree with TRBD2. CDR3 length: 15 residues. The germline gives CDR1 SEHNR, CDR2 FQNEAQ (reference sequence). The J segment lost 5 bases and the V segment lost 2 bases, leaving 4 bases of the junction unmatched.

This sequence joins TRBV5-1 and TRBJ2-1; 9 bases line up with TRBD1. V was pared by 4 bases and J by 4 bases, with 3 bases of the junction left unmatched. The germline gives CDR1 SGHRS, CDR2 YFSETQ. This CDR3 has 14 amino acids. The CDR3 spells CASSPGQGYNEQFF. CDR3 bases: TGCGCCAGCAGCCCCGGACAGGGGTACAATGAGCAGTTCTTC.

This chain uses TRBV4-1 with TRBJ2-1; TRBD2 matches 11 bases. V trimming: 4 bases; J trimming: 7 bases; junction bases outside the gene matches: 9. The CDR3 extends over 16 amino acids. CDR1 and CDR2 (germline): MGHRA, YSYEKL. In DNA form, the CDR3 reads TGCGCCAGCAGCCCCCCGGGACTAGCGGCGACTAATGAGCAGTTCTTC. It yields the protein CASSPPGLAATNEQFF.